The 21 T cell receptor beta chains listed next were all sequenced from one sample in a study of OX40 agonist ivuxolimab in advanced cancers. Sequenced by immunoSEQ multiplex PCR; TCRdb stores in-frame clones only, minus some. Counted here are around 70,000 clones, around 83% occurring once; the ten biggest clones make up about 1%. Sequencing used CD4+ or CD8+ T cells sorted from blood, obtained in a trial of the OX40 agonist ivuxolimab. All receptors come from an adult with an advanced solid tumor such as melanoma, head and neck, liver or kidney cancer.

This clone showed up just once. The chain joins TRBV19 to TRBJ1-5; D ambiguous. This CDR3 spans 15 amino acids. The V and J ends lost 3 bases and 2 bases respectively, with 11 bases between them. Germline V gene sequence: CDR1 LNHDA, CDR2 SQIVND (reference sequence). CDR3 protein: CASSIPGSRNQPQHF. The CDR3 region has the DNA TGTGCCAGTAGTATCCCAGGTTCCCGCAATCAGCCCCAGCATTTT.

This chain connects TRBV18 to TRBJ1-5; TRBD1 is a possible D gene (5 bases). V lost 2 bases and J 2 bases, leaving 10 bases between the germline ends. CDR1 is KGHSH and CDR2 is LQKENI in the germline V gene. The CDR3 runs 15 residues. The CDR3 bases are TGTGCCAGCTCACCAATGGGGGGTGGCAATCAGCCCCAGCATTTT. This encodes CASSPMGGGNQPQHF.

The CDR3 DNA follows: TGTGCCAGCAGTTACTCGAGTACGGGCGTCTATGGCTACACCTTC. This encodes CASSYSSTGVYGYTF. V and J are TRBV6-5 and TRBJ1-2; no clear D. Germline V gives CDR1 MNHEY, CDR2 SVGAGI. Trimming pared 0 bases from V and 4 bases from J, leaving 12 bases between. CDR3 length: 15 amino acids.

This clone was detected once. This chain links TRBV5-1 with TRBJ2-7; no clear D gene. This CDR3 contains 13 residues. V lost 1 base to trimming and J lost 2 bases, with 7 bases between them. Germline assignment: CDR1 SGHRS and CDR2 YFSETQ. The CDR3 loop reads CASSLTDPYEQYF. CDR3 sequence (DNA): TGCGCCAGCAGCTTGACGGATCCCTACGAGCAGTACTTC.

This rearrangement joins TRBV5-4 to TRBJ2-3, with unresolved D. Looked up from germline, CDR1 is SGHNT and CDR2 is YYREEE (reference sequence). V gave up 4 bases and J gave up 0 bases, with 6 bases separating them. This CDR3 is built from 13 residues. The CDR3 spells CASSPSSTDTQYF. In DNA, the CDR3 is TGTGCCAGCAGCCCTTCTAGCACAGATACGCAGTATTTT.

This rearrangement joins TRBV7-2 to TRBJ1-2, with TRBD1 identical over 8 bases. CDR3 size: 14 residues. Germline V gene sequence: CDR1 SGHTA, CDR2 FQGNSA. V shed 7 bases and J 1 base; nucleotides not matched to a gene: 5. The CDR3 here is CASIAGQVNYGYTF. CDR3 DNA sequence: TGTGCCAGCATCGCGGGACAGGTTAACTATGGCTACACCTTC.

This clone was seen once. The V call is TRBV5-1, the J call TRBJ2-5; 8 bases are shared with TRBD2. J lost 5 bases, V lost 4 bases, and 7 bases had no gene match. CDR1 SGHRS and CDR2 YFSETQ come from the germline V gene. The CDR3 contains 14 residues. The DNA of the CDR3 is TGCGCCAGCAGCGAGGCCGGGACTAGGGAGACCCAGTACTTC. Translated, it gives CASSEAGTRETQYF.

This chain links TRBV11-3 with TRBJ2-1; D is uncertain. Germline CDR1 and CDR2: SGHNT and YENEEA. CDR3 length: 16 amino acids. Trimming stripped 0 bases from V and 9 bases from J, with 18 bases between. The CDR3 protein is CASSLDLRILGGEQFF. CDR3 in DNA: TGTGCCAGCAGCTTAGATCTCAGGATCTTGGGCGGTGAGCAGTTCTTC.

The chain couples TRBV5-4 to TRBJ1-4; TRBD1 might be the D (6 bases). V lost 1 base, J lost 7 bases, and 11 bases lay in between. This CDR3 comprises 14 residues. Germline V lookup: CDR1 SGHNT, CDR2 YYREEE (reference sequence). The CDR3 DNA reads TGTGCCAGCAGCTTGACGGGGGCCGGTGAAAAACTGTTTTTT. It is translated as CASSLTGAGEKLFF.

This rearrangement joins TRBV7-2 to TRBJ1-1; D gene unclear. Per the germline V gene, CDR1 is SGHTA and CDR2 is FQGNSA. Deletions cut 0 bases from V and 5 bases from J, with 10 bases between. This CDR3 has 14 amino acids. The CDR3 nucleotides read TGTGCCAGCAGCTTAGCCCAGGCCATTACTGAAGCTTTCTTT. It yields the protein CASSLAQAITEAFF. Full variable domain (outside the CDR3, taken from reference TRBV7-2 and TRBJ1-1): GAGVSQSPSNKVTEKGKDVELRCDPISGHTALYWYRQSLGQGLEFLIYFQGNSAPDKSGLPSDRFSAERTGGSVSTLTIQRTQQEDSAVYLCASSLAQAITEAFFGQGTRLTVV.

The CDR3 here is CASSPGPINQPQHF. Written as DNA, the CDR3 is TGTGCCAGCTCACCGGGACCGATAAATCAGCCCCAGCATTTT. The genes are TRBV18 and TRBJ1-5, with D tentatively TRBD1 (5 bases). V was clipped by 3 bases and J by 4 bases, with 10 bases between them. In germline, CDR1 is KGHSH, CDR2 LQKENI. This CDR3 is 14 amino acids long.

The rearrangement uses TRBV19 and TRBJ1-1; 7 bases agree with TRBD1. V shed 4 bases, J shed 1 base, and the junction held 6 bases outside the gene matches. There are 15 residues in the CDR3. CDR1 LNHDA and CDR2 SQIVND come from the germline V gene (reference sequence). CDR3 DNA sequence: TGTGCCAGTAGTACCCTGAGGACAGGGAACACTGAAGCTTTCTTT. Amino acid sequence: CASSTLRTGNTEAFF.

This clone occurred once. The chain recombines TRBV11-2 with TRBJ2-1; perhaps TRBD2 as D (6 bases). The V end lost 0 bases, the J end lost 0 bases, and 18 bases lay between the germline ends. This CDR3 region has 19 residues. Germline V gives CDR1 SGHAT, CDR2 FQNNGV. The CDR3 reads CASSLDDRGGDFSYNEQFF. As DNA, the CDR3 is TGTGCCAGCAGCTTAGATGATAGGGGCGGGGACTTCTCCTACAATGAGCAGTTCTTC.

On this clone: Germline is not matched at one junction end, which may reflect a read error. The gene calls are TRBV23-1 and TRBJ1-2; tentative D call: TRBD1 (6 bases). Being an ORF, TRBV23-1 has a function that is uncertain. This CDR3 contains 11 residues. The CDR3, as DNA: TGCGCCAGCAGTGTAAGGGGGACCGACTGCTTC. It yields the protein CASSVRGTDCF.

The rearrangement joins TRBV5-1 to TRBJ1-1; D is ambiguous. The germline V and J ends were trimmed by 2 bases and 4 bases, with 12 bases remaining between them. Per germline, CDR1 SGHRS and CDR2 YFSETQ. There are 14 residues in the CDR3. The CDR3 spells CASSFRGRSTEAFF. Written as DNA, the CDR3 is TGCGCCAGCAGCTTCCGGGGTCGAAGCACTGAAGCTTTCTTT.

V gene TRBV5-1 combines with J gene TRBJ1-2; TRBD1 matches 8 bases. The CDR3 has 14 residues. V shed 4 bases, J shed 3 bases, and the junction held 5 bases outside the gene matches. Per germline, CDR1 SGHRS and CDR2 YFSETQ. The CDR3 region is CASSVGTGYYGYTF. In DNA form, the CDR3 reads TGCGCCAGCAGCGTAGGGACAGGCTACTATGGCTACACCTTC.

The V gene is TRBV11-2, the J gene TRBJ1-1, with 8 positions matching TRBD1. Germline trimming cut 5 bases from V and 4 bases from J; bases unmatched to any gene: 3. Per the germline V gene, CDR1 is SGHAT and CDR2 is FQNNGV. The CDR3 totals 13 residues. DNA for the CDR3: TGTGCCAGCAGCGGTGACAGGGGCACTGAAGCTTTCTTT. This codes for CASSGDRGTEAFF.

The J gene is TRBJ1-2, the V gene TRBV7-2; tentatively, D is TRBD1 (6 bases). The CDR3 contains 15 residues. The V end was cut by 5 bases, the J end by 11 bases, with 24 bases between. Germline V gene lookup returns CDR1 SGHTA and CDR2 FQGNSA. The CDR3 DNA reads TGTGCCAGCAGCCAAGAGGCGGGCAGGGGAACCACGTACACCTTC. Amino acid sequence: CASSQEAGRGTTYTF.

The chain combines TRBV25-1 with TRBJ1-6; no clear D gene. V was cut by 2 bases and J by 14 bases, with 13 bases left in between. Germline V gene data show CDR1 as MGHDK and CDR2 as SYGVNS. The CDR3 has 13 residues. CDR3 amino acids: CASSEGAREALHF. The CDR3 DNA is TGTGCCAGCAGTGAAGGAGCTCGGGAGGCCCTCCACTTT.

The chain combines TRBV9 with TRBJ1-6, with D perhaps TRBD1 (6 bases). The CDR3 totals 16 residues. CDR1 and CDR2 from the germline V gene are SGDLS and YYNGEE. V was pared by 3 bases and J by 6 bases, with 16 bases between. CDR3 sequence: CASSGLGGRGNSPLHF. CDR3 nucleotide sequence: TGTGCCAGCAGCGGTCTCGGGGGGCGCGGTAATTCACCCCTCCACTTT.

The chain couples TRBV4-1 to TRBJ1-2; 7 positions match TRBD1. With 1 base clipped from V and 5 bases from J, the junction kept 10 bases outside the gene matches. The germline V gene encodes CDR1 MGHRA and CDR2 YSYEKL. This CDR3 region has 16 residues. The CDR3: CASSQVPPGQKYGYTF. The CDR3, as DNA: TGCGCCAGCAGCCAAGTCCCGCCGGGACAGAAATATGGCTACACCTTC.